This T cell receptor (beta chain) was sequenced for a study of T cell responses to AZD1222 COVID-19 vaccine. Germline V gene lookup returns CDR1 MNHNS and CDR2 SASEGT. Trimming removed 1 base from V and 2 bases from J, with 12 bases in between. The CDR3 extends over 15 amino acids. TCRdb's table, derived via immunoSEQ multiplex PCR, lists solely in-frame clones and lacks some. This sample has 90,000 to 150,000 clones; about 90% occur once, and the top ten carry 8.5% to 10%. This TCR was recovered from an adult in good health. The rearrangement uses TRBV6-1 and TRBJ2-7, with D maybe TRBD1 (6 bases). This specimen was peripheral blood, taken on day 0 of AZD1222 vaccination. CDR3 residues: CASSEGATGAYEQYF. Here the CDR3 DNA reads TGTGCCAGCAGTGAAGGGGCGACAGGTGCCTACGAGCAGTACTTC.